This section outlines one T cell receptor beta chain sequence together with its context. Its antigen remains undetermined. The input lacks base qualities; no much larger clone sits a single base away. Every donor was a healthy Caucasian. V drops 6 bases and J drops 5 bases, leaving 20 bases in between. Measured from the cysteine to the phenylalanine, the CDR3 is 16 residues long. The DNA shown is the 48-base CDR3, in frame from base 1. Looking up the germline V gene yields CDR1 SNHLY and CDR2 FYNNEI. The sample originates from a study of identical twins (dated by TCRdb to 2016 to 2018). Some background on the complete study: TCR alpha and beta repertoires from monozygotic twins, unrelated adults of various ages and cord blood were deep-sequenced to test whether fetal clonotypes persist. To rule out contamination, the twin experiments were replicated at different times with different library preparation protocols.

The paper as a whole reports these results and caveats: Fewer insertions were carried by abundant cord blood beta clonotypes; a weaker similar trend was observed in young adult naive repertoires, while no such trend was observed in memory repertoires. Because the same donors could not be followed over many years, the conclusions relied on cross-sectional statistical analysis. The excess sharing between twins in beta out-of-frame sequences was weaker because fewer shared sequences reduced the signal-to-noise ratio. In monozygotic twins, out-of-frame TCR alpha sharing was systematically underestimated by recombination models, although the models agreed with sharing between unrelated individuals. Zero-insertion analyses could be partly confounded by invariant T cells such as MAIT and iNKT, though diverse VJ usage argued against such confounding for most clonotypes. Compared with coincidental sharing between unrelated individuals, an excess of low generation-probability sequences was observed among out-of-frame TCR alpha sequences shared between twins.

The receptor library was made with 5' RACE. The reads were generated on an Illumina HiSeq 2000. A universal primer binding site was added through template switching, and the final cDNA carried a unique molecular identifier so that TCR cDNA molecules could be counted accurately. First-strand cDNA for TCR alpha and beta chains was synthesized from specific primers in the conserved constant-segment region. Each cDNA library was double barcoded, with a SMART-Mk sample barcode plus Illumina barcodes, to control for contamination. TruSeq adapter sequences along with Illumina sample barcodes were introduced in two successive PCR steps. The Illumina HiSeq platform was used with custom primers to sequence TCR alpha and beta cDNA libraries. Under the source paper's analysis protocol: Raw reads were processed with MiGEC to extract unique molecular identifiers, and MiXCR was used to determine CDR3 positions. Recombination models were inferred per individual with the repgenHMM and IGoR tools using an EM algorithm. Shared clonotypes were analyzed with the tcR package in R, and sharing was normalized by the product of cloneset sizes. To study raw recombination without the effects of thymic and clonal selection, out-of-frame nonproductive sequences were analyzed. The public reads were reprocessed in TCRdb via fastp at Q25 and MiXCR, keeping in-frame beta chains. Identical CDR3 proteins give one entry, which carries the most common genes and DNA. The authors' filters were not applied to this entry. The sample yields about 1.7 million distinct CDR3 sequences; around 29% were counted once. Around 0.25% of the sample rests with the top ten.

The sample taken for sequencing was cord blood. The source of this sequence is a newborn girl in good health. The chain was built from TRBV2 and TRBJ2-1; the D element might be TRBD1 or TRBD2, as each aligns at 5 bases. The bases are TGTGCCAGCAGGGCCAAGGAGATTTGGGGACACAATGAGCAGTTCTTC. This codes for CASRAKEIWGHNEQFF.